This TCR beta chain was retrieved from a study of CD8+ T cells in alopecia areata. Study-level background: It was approximately 6-10-week-old female C3H/HeJ mice that received skin from roughly 6-13-month-old C3H/HeJ graft donors with spontaneous alopecia.

Trimming shortened V by 3 bases and J by 0 bases, and 9 bases separated the two germline ends. CDR1 and CDR2 (germline): NSHNY, SYGAGN. The length of the CDR3 is 14 residues. The study, taken as a whole, reports: Resident alphabeta T-cell populations of normal skin are likewise subject to sequencing in scalp samples. Normal scalp showed lower clonality than lesional scalp, especially alopecia totalis/universalis. Mice gave a clearer picture of TCR sharing than patients did, possibly for HLA-related reasons.

For this clone: Its antigen remains unknown. The listed genes are named as in mouse. Read sequence stops 4 residues before the CDR3 end, and the germline J gene provides the missing end.

Isolated RNA was reverse transcribed into cDNA used as the sequencing template. Sequencing used immunoSEQ multiplex PCR; TCRdb keeps in-frame clones, though not all of them. Singletons are absent from the sample, which has under 350,000 clones. Using CD4, CD8alpha, NKG2D, NKG2ACE and other markers, pooled cutaneous lymph node cells were sorted. The chain links TRBV13-1 to TRBJ1-2; perhaps TRBD1 as D (6 bases). Sequencing was carried out using CD4+ T cells sorted from a lymph node. The clonotype was recovered from a C3H/HeJ mouse with alopecia areata. For this mouse line, the MHC haplotype is H2-k. The covered CDR3 bases are TGTGCCAGCAGTGGGACAGAATCAAACTCC. Residues: CASSGTESNS. The whole CDR3 sequence reads CASSGTESNSDYTF.